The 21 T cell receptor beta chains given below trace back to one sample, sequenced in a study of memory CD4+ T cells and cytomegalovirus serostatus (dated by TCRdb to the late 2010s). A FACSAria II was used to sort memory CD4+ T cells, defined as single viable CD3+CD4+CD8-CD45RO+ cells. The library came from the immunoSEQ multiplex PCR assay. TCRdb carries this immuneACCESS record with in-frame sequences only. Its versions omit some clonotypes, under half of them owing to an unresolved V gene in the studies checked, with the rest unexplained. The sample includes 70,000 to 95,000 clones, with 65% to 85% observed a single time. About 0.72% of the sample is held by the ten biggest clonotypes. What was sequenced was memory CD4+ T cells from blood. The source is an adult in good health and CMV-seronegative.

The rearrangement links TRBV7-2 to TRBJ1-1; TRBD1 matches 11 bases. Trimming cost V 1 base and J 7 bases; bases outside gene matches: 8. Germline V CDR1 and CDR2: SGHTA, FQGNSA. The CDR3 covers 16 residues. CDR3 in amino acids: CASSLGPDRGQDEAFF. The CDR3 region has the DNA TGTGCCAGCAGCTTAGGCCCGGACAGGGGGCAAGATGAAGCTTTCTTT.

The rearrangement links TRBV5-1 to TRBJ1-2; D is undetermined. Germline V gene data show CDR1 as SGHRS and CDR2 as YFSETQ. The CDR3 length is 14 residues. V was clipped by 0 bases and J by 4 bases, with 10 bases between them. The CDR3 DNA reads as TGCGCCAGCAGCTTGGATGGAGGCGCCTATGGCTACACCTTC. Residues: CASSLDGGAYGYTF.

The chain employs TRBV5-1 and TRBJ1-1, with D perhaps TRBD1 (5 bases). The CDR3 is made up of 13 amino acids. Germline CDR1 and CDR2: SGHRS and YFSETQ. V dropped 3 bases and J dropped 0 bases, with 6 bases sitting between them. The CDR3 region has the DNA TGCGCCAGCAGCTGGGACCTGAACACTGAAGCTTTCTTT. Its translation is CASSWDLNTEAFF. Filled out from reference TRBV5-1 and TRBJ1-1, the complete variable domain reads KAGVTQTPRYLIKTRGQQVTLSCSPISGHRSVSWYQQTPGQGLQFLFEYFSETQRNKGNFPGRFSGRQFSNSRSEMNVSTLELGDSALYLCASSWDLNTEAFFGQGTRLTVV.

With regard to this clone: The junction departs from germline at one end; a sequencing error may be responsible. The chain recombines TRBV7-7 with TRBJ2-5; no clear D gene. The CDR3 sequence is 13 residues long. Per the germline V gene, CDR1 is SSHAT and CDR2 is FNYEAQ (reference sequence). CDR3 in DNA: TGTGCTAGCAGCTTATTGGTACAAGAGACCCAGTACTTC. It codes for CASSLLVQETQYF.

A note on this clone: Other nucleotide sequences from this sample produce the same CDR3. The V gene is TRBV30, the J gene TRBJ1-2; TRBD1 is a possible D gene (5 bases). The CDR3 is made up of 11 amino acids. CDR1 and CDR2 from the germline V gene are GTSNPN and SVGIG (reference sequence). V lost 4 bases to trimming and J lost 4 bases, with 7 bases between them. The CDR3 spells CAWTGFYGYTF. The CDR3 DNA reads TGTGCCTGGACAGGGTTCTATGGCTACACCTTC.

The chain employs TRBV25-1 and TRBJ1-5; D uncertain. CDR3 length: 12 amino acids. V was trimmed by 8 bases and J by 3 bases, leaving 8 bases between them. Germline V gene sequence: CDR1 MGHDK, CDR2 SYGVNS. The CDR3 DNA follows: TGTGCCAGCTCGTACCTCAATCAGCCCCAGCATTTT. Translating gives CASSYLNQPQHF.

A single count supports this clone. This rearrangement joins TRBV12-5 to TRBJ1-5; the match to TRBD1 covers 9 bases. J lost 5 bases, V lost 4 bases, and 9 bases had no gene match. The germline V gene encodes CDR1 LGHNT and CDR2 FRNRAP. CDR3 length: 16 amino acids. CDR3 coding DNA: TGTGCTAGTGGTTCCACACGACAGGGGGGGGATCAGCCCCAGCATTTT. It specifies CASGSTRQGGDQPQHF.

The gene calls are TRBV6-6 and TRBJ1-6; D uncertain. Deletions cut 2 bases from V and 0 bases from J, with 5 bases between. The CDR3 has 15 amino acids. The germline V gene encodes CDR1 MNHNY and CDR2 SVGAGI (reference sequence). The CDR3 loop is CASSYGISYNSPLHF. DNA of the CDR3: TGTGCCAGCAGTTACGGAATCTCCTATAATTCACCCCTCCACTTT.

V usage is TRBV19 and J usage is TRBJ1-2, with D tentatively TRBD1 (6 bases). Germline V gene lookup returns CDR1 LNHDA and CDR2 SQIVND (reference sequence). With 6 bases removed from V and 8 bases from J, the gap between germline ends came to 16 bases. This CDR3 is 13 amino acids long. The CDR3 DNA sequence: TGTGCCAGTAGGACCCCCGGGGGCGGCGGCTACACCTTC. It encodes CASRTPGGGGYTF.

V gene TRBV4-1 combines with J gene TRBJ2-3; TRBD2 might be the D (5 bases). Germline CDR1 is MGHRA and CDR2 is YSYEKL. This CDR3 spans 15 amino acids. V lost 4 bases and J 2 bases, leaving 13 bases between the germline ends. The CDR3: CASSRETSFTDTQYF. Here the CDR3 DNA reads TGCGCCAGCAGCCGGGAGACCTCCTTCACAGATACGCAGTATTTT.

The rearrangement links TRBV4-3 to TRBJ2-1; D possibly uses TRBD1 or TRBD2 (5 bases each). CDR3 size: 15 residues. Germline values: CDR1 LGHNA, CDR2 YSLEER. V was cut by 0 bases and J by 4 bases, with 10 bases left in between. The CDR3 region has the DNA TGCGCCAGCAGCCAAGATGTGGGGGTTTACAATGAGCAGTTCTTC. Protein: CASSQDVGVYNEQFF.

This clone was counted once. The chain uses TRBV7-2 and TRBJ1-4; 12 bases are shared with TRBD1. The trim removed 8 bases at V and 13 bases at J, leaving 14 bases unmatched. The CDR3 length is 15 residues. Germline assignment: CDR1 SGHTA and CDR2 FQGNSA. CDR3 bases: TGTGCCAGCGGAAAGGGGGGACAGGGGGCAGTAGGACTGTTTTTT. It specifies CASGKGGQGAVGLFF.

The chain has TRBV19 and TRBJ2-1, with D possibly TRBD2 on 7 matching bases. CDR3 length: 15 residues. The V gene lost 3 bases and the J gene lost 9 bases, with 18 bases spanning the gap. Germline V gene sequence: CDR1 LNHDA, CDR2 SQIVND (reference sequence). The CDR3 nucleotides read TGTGCCAGTAGTATCCGCCTGCGGAGGGGGGGTGAGCAGTTCTTC. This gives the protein CASSIRLRRGGEQFF.

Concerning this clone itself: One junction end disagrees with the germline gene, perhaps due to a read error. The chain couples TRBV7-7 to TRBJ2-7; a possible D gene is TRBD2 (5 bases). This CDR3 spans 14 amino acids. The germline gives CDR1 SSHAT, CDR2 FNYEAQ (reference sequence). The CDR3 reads CASSLAPSSYEQYF. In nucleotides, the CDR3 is TGTGCTAGCAGCTTAGCGCCGAGTAGCTACGAGCAGTACTTC.

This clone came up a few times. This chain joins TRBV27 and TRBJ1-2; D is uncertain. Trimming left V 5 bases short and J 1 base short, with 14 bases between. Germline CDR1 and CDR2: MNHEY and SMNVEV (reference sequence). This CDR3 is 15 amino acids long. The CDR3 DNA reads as TGTGCCAGCAGTCAACGTATTGGCCTTAACTATGGCTACACCTTC. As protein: CASSQRIGLNYGYTF.

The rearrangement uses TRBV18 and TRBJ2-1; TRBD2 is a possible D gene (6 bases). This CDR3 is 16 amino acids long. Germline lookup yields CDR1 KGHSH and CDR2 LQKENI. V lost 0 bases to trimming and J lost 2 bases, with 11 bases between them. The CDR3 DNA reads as TGTGCCAGCTCACCACCAGGACTACAGACCTACAATGAGCAGTTCTTC. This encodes CASSPPGLQTYNEQFF.

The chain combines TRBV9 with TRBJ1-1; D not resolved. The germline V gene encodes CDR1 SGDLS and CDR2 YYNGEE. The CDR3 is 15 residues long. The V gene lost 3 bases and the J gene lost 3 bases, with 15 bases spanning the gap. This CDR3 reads CASSGTAARDTEAFF. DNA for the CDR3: TGTGCCAGCAGCGGGACCGCGGCCCGGGACACTGAAGCTTTCTTT.

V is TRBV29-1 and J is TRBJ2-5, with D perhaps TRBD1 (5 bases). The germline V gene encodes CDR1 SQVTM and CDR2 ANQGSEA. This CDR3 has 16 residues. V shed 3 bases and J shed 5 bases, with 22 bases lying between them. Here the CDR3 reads CSVEPPEATRAETQYF. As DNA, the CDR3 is TGCAGCGTTGAGCCCCCTGAGGCTACCAGGGCGGAGACCCAGTACTTC.

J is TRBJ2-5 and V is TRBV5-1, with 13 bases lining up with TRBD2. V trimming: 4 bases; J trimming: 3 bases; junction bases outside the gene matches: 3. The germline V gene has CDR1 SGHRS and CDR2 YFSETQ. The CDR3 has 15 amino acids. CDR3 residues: CASSLGLAGEETQYF. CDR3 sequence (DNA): TGCGCCAGCAGCCTTGGACTAGCGGGGGAAGAGACCCAGTACTTC.

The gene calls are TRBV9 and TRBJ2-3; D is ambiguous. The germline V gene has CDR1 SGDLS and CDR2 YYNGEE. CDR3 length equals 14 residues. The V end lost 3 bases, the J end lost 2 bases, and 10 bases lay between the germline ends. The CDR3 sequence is CASSARADTDTQYF. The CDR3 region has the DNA TGTGCCAGCAGCGCCCGGGCGGACACAGATACGCAGTATTTT.

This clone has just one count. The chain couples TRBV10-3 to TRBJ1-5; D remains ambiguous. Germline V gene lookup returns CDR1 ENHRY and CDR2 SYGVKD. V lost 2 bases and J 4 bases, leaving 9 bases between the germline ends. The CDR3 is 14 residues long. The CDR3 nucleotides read TGTGCCATCAGTGAGGAGCAACGGAATCAGCCCCAGCATTTT. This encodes CAISEEQRNQPQHF.